This T cell receptor (beta chain) emerged from a study of technical replicates of blood from several donors. Libraries were prepared by immunoSEQ multiplex PCR; TCRdb keeps only in-frame clonotypes and omits some of them. Of about 70,000 clones detected, 85% to 95% appear once; the ten largest clones hold roughly 0.37%. This CDR3 has 13 residues. V was pared by 4 bases and J by 7 bases, with 11 bases between. Germline assignment: CDR1 SGHAT and CDR2 FQNNGV. The sequence derives from a human donor in good health. The genes are TRBV11-2 and TRBJ2-1; no definite D call. The specimen sequenced was T cells isolated from PBMCs. The CDR3 DNA reads as TGTGCCAGCAGCTCTCGAGATGAAAATGAGCAGTTCTTC. Its translation: CASSSRDENEQFF. The variable domain in full, completed from reference TRBV11-2 and TRBJ2-1, reads EAGVAQSPRYKIIEKRQSVAFWCNPISGHATLYWYQQILGQGPKLLIQFQNNGVVDDSQLPKDRFSAERLKGVDSTLKIQPAKLEDSAVYLCASSSRDENEQFFGPGTRLTVL.